This paragraph covers one T cell receptor beta chain sequence. This CDR3 is 15 amino acids long. Germline CDR1 reads MDHEN; CDR2 reads SYDVKM. V lost 3 bases, J lost 3 bases, and 5 bases stayed unmatched. The sample is drawn from a study of blood T cell repertoires in COVID-19. The participants were between roughly 18 and 89 years old and came from under 25 US areas. Clones were read by immunoSEQ multiplex PCR, and TCRdb kept only the in-frame ones, dropping some. The table lists roughly 330,000 clones, 88% of them singletons, with 5% to 6% in the top ten. This sequence originates from a man aged 25-45 years who had recovered from COVID-19. Sequencing used PBMCs or T cells enriched from blood (not recorded which). V is TRBV28 and J is TRBJ1-5; 7 bases agree with TRBD1. The CDR3 spells CASSLVGQDNQPQHF. In nucleotides, the CDR3 is TGTGCCAGCAGTTTGGTCGGACAGGACAATCAGCCCCAGCATTTT.